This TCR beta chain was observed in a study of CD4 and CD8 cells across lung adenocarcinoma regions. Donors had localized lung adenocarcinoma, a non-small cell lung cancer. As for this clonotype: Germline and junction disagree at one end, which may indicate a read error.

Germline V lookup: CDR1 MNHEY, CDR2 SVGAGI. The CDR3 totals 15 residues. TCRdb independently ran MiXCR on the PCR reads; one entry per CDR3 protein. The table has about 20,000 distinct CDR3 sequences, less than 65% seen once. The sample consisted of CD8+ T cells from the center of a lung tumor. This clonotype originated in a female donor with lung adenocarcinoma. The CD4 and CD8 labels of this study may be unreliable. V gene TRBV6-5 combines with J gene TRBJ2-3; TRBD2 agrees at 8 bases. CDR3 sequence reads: CASSSFSGGTDTQYF. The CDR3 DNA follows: TGTGCCAGCAGTTCTTTCAGCGGGGGCACAGATACGCAGTACTTT.